These 10 T cell receptor beta chains share one sample of origin, sequenced in a study of human T cells and chemical hapten exposure. As for time point: healthy volunteer bleed at 6 weeks. Unfractionated whole blood served as the source for total RNA extraction. Via MiXCR, TCRdb re-called the RACE reads, giving one row per CDR3 protein. Here the sample spans some 77,000 distinct CDR3 sequences, about 8.6% being singletons. Sequencing was carried out using whole blood. All receptors derive from a female donor in good health. Some clones in this sample may be carry-over from other donors' samples.

This clonotype appeared a few times. The V gene is TRBV27, the J gene TRBJ1-2; a weak D match, TRBD1 (6 bases). This CDR3 is built from 15 residues. V was pared by 2 bases and J by 5 bases, with 15 bases between. CDR1 is MNHEY, CDR2 SMNVEV, per germline (reference sequence). CDR3 sequence: CASSLPDRKPYGYTF. The CDR3 DNA reads as TGTGCCAGCAGTTTACCCGACAGGAAGCCTTATGGCTACACCTTC.

This clonotype came up a few times. This chain links TRBV19 with TRBJ1-1, with unresolved D. Looked up from germline, CDR1 is LNHDA and CDR2 is SQIVND (reference sequence). There are 13 residues in the CDR3. V was shortened by 7 bases and J by 5 bases, with 14 bases between the two germline ends. This CDR3 is CASMEWRGTEAFF. DNA for the CDR3: TGTGCCAGTATGGAGTGGCGGGGAACTGAAGCTTTCTTT.

This chain uses TRBV18 with TRBJ2-2; D is perhaps TRBD1 (6 bases). The CDR3 spans 17 residues. Between the trimmed V and J ends, which lost 3 bases and 3 bases, there was a span of 17 bases. CDR1 is KGHSH and CDR2 is LQKENI in the germline V gene. CDR3 sequence: CASSPTPTAGDTGELFF. CDR3 bases: TGTGCCAGCTCACCCACACCCACCGCAGGGGACACCGGGGAGCTGTTTTTT.

This clonotype showed up just a few times. The CDR3 DNA reads as TGCAGTGCCCAGGACAGGGGGCTTCAGCCCCAGCATTTT. Translation gives CSAQDRGLQPQHF. This chain uses TRBV20-1 with TRBJ1-5; 11 bases fit TRBD1. V lost 6 bases and J lost 6; bases outside the gene matches: 4. CDR1 and CDR2 from the germline V gene are DFQATT and SNEGSKA (reference sequence). The CDR3 consists of 13 residues.

This clonotype has just a few counts. The chain has TRBV6-2 or TRBV6-3 and TRBJ1-1; 7 bases match TRBD1. Germline assignment: CDR1 MNHEY and CDR2 SVGEGT. V lost 4 bases and J lost 5; bases outside the gene matches: 4. This CDR3 is built from 13 residues. The CDR3 protein is CASSFPGQTEAFF. The CDR3 DNA sequence: TGTGCCAGCAGTTTTCCGGGACAGACTGAAGCTTTCTTT.

This clonotype showed up just a few times. V usage is TRBV6-1 and J usage is TRBJ1-5; no reliable D call. This CDR3 is 17 amino acids long. Germline V gene sequence: CDR1 MNHNS, CDR2 SASEGT. Trimming cost V 6 bases and J 0 bases, with 18 bases left between them. The DNA for the CDR3 is TGTGCCAGCAGAAGCGGGCTACTTAATTATAGCAATCAGCCCCAGCATTTT. Its protein product is CASRSGLLNYSNQPQHF.

Details on this clonotype: Germline is not matched at one junction end, which may reflect a read error. This sequence joins TRBV5-1 and TRBJ1-5; 11 bases fit TRBD1. The CDR3 sequence is 14 residues long. Germline V lookup: CDR1 SGHRS, CDR2 YFSETQ. In DNA, the CDR3 is TGCGCCAGCAGCTCGGGACAGGGGGTTCAGTCCCAGCATTTT. Its translation is CASSSGQGVQSQHF.

Concerning this clonotype itself: A much larger clone is a single base away; this may be a read error. The chain joins TRBV12-3 or TRBV12-4 to TRBJ1-2, with D possibly matching TRBD1 (6 bases). This CDR3 has 17 amino acids. The CDR3 nucleotides read TGTGACAGCAGTTTAAGGCCGGGGGCGGGAATGAGTGCAGGCTACACCTTC. Translation: CDSSLRPGAGMSAGYTF.

This clonotype was recorded a few times. The J gene is TRBJ2-1, the V gene TRBV2; no clear D. Germline CDR1 is SNHLY and CDR2 is FYNNEI. This CDR3 region has 14 residues. Trimming took off 5 bases at V and 7 bases at J, with 15 bases between the two ends. This chain's CDR3 is CASSPSFRYNEQFF. The CDR3 DNA reads TGTGCCAGCAGTCCGTCTTTTAGGTATAATGAGCAGTTCTTC.

The chain employs TRBV13 and TRBJ2-6; D assignment may be TRBD1 or TRBD2 (5 bases each). This CDR3 is built from 19 residues. V was clipped by 1 base and J by 2 bases, with 18 bases between them. Germline-derived CDR1 and CDR2 are PRHDT and FYEKMQ (reference sequence). DNA for the CDR3: TGTGCCAGCAGCTTAGAATCCGGTATAATGGGGGCTGGGGCCAACGTCCTGACTTTC. Translating it yields CASSLESGIMGAGANVLTF.